These 13 T cell receptor beta chains were all obtained from the same sample, sequenced in a study of blood T cell repertoires in COVID-19. Profiled with immunoSEQ multiplex PCR; TCRdb holds only in-frame clones, not every one. The sample has over 150,000 clones, roughly 73% seen once. The specimen sequenced was peripheral blood. The receptors were gathered from a man between 65 and 79 years old with acute or convalescent COVID-19.

CDR3 coding DNA: TGTGCCAGCAGTGAACTGACTACCAGCACAGATACGCAGTATTTT. It specifies CASSELTTSTDTQYF. The chain links TRBV2 to TRBJ2-3; D is possibly TRBD2 (5 bases). The CDR3 spans 15 residues. V dropped 2 bases and J dropped 0 bases, with 9 bases sitting between them. Germline CDR1 and CDR2: SNHLY and FYNNEI.

Only one count was recorded for this clone. The chain joins TRBV6-1 to TRBJ2-2; TRBD1 might be the D (5 bases). Trimming pared 0 bases from V and 1 base from J, leaving 9 bases between. CDR1 MNHNS and CDR2 SASEGT come from the germline V gene. The CDR3 consists of 16 residues. The CDR3 DNA sequence: TGTGCCAGCAGTGAAGCCTATCAGGGGAACACCGGGGAGCTGTTTTTT. The encoded protein is CASSEAYQGNTGELFF.

The chain has TRBV21-1 and TRBJ2-5; the table's TRBD2 call for D was not verified on the DNA. TRBV21-1 is classified as a pseudogene. CDR3 size: 16 residues. CDR3 nucleotides: TGTGCCAGCAGCAACCGACTAGGGGATAAGCAAGAGGCCCAGTACTTC. This translates into CASSNRLGDKQEAQYF.

CDR3 DNA sequence: TGTGCCAGCAGCTTAGTTCTCGGGACTGGTAACAATGAGCAGTTCTTC. Its translation: CASSLVLGTGNNEQFF. The V and J genes are TRBV13 and TRBJ2-1; tentative D call: TRBD2 (6 bases). This CDR3 is 16 amino acids long. V lost 1 base to trimming and J lost 5 bases, with 15 bases between them. Germline V gives CDR1 PRHDT, CDR2 FYEKMQ (reference sequence).

This clone was recorded at least ten times. This chain uses TRBV29-1 with TRBJ2-1; TRBD2 matches 7 bases. With 8 bases clipped from V and 0 bases from J, the junction kept 10 bases outside the gene matches. The CDR3 is made up of 15 amino acids. Germline V CDR1 and CDR2: SQVTM, ANQGSEA. CDR3 DNA sequence: TGCAGCTTAAGAATGCGGGGGAGCTCCTACAATGAGCAGTTCTTC. As protein: CSLRMRGSSYNEQFF.

This clone was picked up a small number of times. This chain links TRBV11-2 with TRBJ2-7, with 12 bases matching TRBD1. The CDR3 runs 14 residues. V lost 3 bases and J lost 4; bases outside the gene matches: 1. CDR1 is SGHAT and CDR2 is FQNNGV in the germline V gene. This CDR3 is CASSLGQGAYEQYF. The CDR3, as DNA: TGTGCCAGCAGCTTGGGACAGGGGGCTTACGAGCAGTACTTC.

This clone came up once. The chain employs TRBV5-1 and TRBJ2-6; 7 bases map to TRBD1. The CDR3 totals 15 residues. After removal of 4 bases from V and 1 base from J, the junction contained 2 bases not matched to a gene. Germline CDR1 and CDR2: SGHRS and YFSETQ. The CDR3 nucleotides are TGCGCCAGCAGCGTACAGGGGTCTGGGGCCAACGTCCTGACTTTC. Translated: CASSVQGSGANVLTF.

The chain links TRBV12-5 to TRBJ1-1, with D perhaps TRBD1 (6 bases). The V gene's germline CDR1 is LGHNT and CDR2 FRNRAP. This CDR3 region has 12 residues. V was trimmed by 6 bases and J by 6 bases, leaving 11 bases between them. CDR3 loop: CASGPGTSEAFF. CDR3 sequence (DNA): TGTGCTAGTGGACCCGGGACATCTGAAGCTTTCTTT.

The genes are TRBV4-1 and TRBJ1-1, with D maybe TRBD1 (5 bases). Trimming cost V 5 bases and J 1 base, with 8 bases left between them. This CDR3 is 13 amino acids long. Germline values: CDR1 MGHRA, CDR2 YSYEKL. The CDR3: CASSNGGNTEAFF. In nucleotides, the CDR3 is TGCGCCAGCAGCAACGGGGGGAACACTGAAGCTTTCTTT.

This clone was counted only a few times. The rearrangement joins TRBV5-1 to TRBJ1-2; TRBD1 agrees at 7 bases. The V and J ends lost 3 bases and 6 bases, in that order; junction bases with no gene match: 8. This CDR3 contains 14 residues. Germline V gene lookup returns CDR1 SGHRS and CDR2 YFSETQ. This chain's CDR3 is CASSYLTGEHGYTF. In DNA, the CDR3 is TGCGCCAGCAGCTACTTAACAGGGGAACATGGCTACACCTTC.

The V gene is TRBV4-1, the J gene TRBJ2-3, with TRBD1 matching 11 bases. The CDR3 is 17 amino acids. V dropped 5 bases and J dropped 1; count of bases not matched to a gene: 8. Per germline, CDR1 MGHRA and CDR2 YSYEKL. The CDR3 loop is CASSKGQGASGTDTQYF. CDR3 coding DNA: TGCGCCAGCAGCAAAGGACAGGGGGCATCCGGCACAGATACGCAGTATTTT.

This clone was counted a few times. CDR3 sequence reads: CASSPSGSNQPQHF. The CDR3 coding sequence is TGTGCCAGCAGCCCGTCGGGTAGCAATCAGCCCCAGCATTTT. The chain has TRBV5-6 and TRBJ1-5; D remains ambiguous. Germline CDR1 and CDR2: SGHDT and YYEEEE. The CDR3 loop spans 14 amino acids. V was pared by 4 bases and J by 0 bases, with 8 bases between.

V gene TRBV7-9 combines with J gene TRBJ2-5, with 7 bases lining up with TRBD2. This CDR3 has 15 amino acids. The V and J ends lost 5 bases and 5 bases, in that order; junction bases with no gene match: 11. Germline CDR1 SEHNR, CDR2 FQNEAQ (reference sequence). The CDR3 bases are TGTGCCAGCAGCCCAGGACTAGTTGTGTATGAGACCCAGTACTTC. This gives the protein CASSPGLVVYETQYF.